The rows below give T cell receptor beta chains drawn from one sample of a study of T cell repertoires in cytomegalovirus infection. Their recognized antigens are unknown. TCRdb ran MiXCR on the reads and lists one entry per CDR3 protein. The sample has tens of thousands of distinct CDR3 sequences, roughly 20% seen once; the top ten hold about 30%. The sequencing used CD8+ T cells from cultured PBMCs, collected from culture after CMV antigen stimulation. The receptors shown here come from a human donor in good health (CMV status not recorded). Some clones in this sample may be carry-over from other donors' samples. Both conserved end residues are part of each CDR3. The order of the fields is V gene, clone size, J gene, D gene, CDR3 protein, CDR3 DNA. The D gene is left open where the match is weak. Clone sizes are given selectively: once, few, many, or a class where the clone is expanded.

>TRBV11-2|few|TRBJ1-2|NA
CASSFRGGRDYGYTF
TGTGCCAGCAGCTTCCGTGGCGGGAGAGACTATGGCTACACCTTC
>TRBV5-1|NA|TRBJ2-1|TRBD1
CASSFRTGKSMIEQFF
TGCGCCAGCAGCTTTAGGACAGGGAAGAGTATGATTGAGCAGTTCTTC
>TRBV12-5|NA|TRBJ2-7|NA
CASGLFSPEGHSYEQYF
TGTGCTAGTGGTTTGTTCTCACCGGAGGGCCACTCCTACGAGCAGTACTTC
>TRBV7-9|NA|TRBJ2-3|TRBD2
CATAPRGSTDTQYF
TGTGCCACCGCCCCGCGGGGGAGCACAGATACGCAGTATTTT
>TRBV5-5|few|TRBJ1-6|TRBD1
CASSLGRGLISPLHF
TGTGCCAGCAGCTTGGGTAGGGGGCTCATCTCACCCCTCCACTTT
>TRBV7-9|once|TRBJ1-4|NA
CASSPPPGQGPLATNEKLFF
TGTGCCAGCAGCCCACCCCCGGGCCAGGGGCCCCTTGCAACTAATGAAAAACTGTTTTTT
>TRBV7-2|NA|TRBJ2-3|NA
CASSIRAGGISTDTQYF
TGTGCCAGTTCTATTAGGGCTGGCGGAATTAGCACAGATACGCAGTATTTT
>TRBV7-2|few|TRBJ2-7|TRBD1
CASSFPGTGLYEQYF
TGTGCCAGCAGCTTTCCCGGGACAGGATTATACGAGCAGTACTTC
>TRBV15|NA|TRBJ1-1|NA
CATSRAMTANTEAFF
TGTGCCACCAGCAGAGCGATGACGGCGAACACTGAAGCTTTCTTT
>TRBV6-5|few|TRBJ1-5|NA
CASSPDGGDQPQHF
TGTGCCAGCAGTCCAGACGGGGGAGATCAGCCCCAGCATTTT
>TRBV7-2|few|TRBJ2-1|NA
CASSLFSNNEQFF
TGTGCCAGCAGCCTCTTCTCAAACAATGAGCAGTTCTTC
>TRBV27|few|TRBJ2-1|NA
CASSFEERTYNEQFF
TGTGCCAGCAGTTTTGAGGAGCGGACCTACAATGAGCAGTTCTTC
>TRBV24-1|many|TRBJ1-2|TRBD1
CATSDAGTARRVGGYTF
TGTGCCACCAGTGATGCTGGGACAGCCCGGCGGGTTGGAGGCTACACCTTC
>TRBV7-2|NA|TRBJ2-1|TRBD2
CASTKTSGEGARDEQFF
TGTGCCAGCACCAAGACTAGCGGGGAGGGAGCCAGGGATGAGCAGTTCTTC
>TRBV12-3/TRBV12-4|NA|TRBJ1-4|NA
CASSPWGADEKLFF
TGTGCCAGCAGCCCCTGGGGGGCAGACGAAAAACTGTTTTTT
>TRBV5-1|NA|TRBJ2-2|NA
CASSPGTRYGELFF
TGCGCCAGCAGCCCTGGGACACGTTACGGGGAGCTGTTTTTT
>TRBV7-8|many|TRBJ2-1|TRBD2
CASSPLSTSGGNEQFF
TGTGCCAGCAGCCCTCTAAGTACTAGCGGGGGCAATGAGCAGTTCTTC
>TRBV7-8|few|TRBJ1-5|NA
CASSRGWQGSEPQHF
TGTGCCAGCAGCAGAGGATGGCAGGGGTCGGAGCCCCAGCATTTT
>TRBV6-6|NA|TRBJ2-4|TRBD2
CASSYSTSSAKNIQYF
TGTGCCAGCAGTTACTCGACTAGCTCAGCCAAAAACATTCAGTACTTC
>TRBV11-1|many|TRBJ2-7|NA
CASSLGQTGYEQYF
TGTGCCAGCAGCTTAGGTCAAACAGGCTACGAGCAGTACTTC
>TRBV7-2|few|TRBJ2-5|TRBD2
CASSWSGGGQETQYF
TGTGCCAGCAGCTGGAGCGGGGGGGGGCAAGAGACCCAGTACTTC
>TRBV19|NA|TRBJ2-5|TRBD1
CASSPGVRQGRKTQYF
TGTGCCAGTAGTCCAGGGGTGAGACAGGGGAGAAAGACCCAGTACTTC
>TRBV6-2/TRBV6-3|NA|TRBJ2-1|NA
CASSYSNGEQFF
TGTGCCAGCAGTTACTCGAACGGTGAGCAGTTCTTC
>TRBV12-3/TRBV12-4|NA|TRBJ2-7|TRBD1
CASTYRGQGSYEQYF
TGTGCCAGCACCTATAGAGGACAGGGGTCCTACGAGCAGTACTTC
>TRBV12-3/TRBV12-4|few|TRBJ2-7|NA
CASSFNIPYF
TGTGCCAGCAGTTTCAATATCCCGTACTTC
>TRBV19|many|TRBJ1-5|NA
CASSIGRGGSSNQPQHF
TGTGCCAGTAGTATTGGACGAGGGGGTTCTAGCAATCAGCCCCAGCATTTT
>TRBV7-6|NA|TRBJ1-1|TRBD1
CASSYRQGLNTEAFF
TGTGCCAGCAGCTACCGACAGGGCCTGAACACTGAAGCTTTCTTT
>TRBV7-9|once|TRBJ2-1|NA
CASSLGPAGRAEQFF
TGTGCCAGCAGCTTAGGACCCGCGGGTCGGGCTGAGCAGTTCTTC
>TRBV12-5|few|TRBJ1-1|TRBD1
CASGLELGQGAEAFF
TGTGCTAGTGGTTTGGAATTGGGACAGGGGGCTGAAGCTTTCTTT
>TRBV3-1|NA|TRBJ1-1|NA
CASSQDGTEAFF
TGTGCCAGCAGCCAAGATGGTACTGAAGCTTTCTTT
>TRBV12-3/TRBV12-4|NA|TRBJ2-7|NA
CASSYSLGDVQYF
TGTGCCAGCAGTTACTCGCTAGGAGACGTGCAGTACTTC
>TRBV11-2|NA|TRBJ1-1|NA
CASSLDPRGANTEAFF
TGTGCCAGCAGCTTAGATCCCAGGGGCGCGAACACTGAAGCTTTCTTT
>TRBV7-2|few|TRBJ2-3|TRBD2
CASTYILAGGDTQYF
TGTGCCAGCACCTACATACTAGCGGGCGGAGATACGCAGTATTTT
>TRBV6-6|NA|TRBJ2-1|NA
CASSYPTYSEQFF
TGTGCCAGCAGTTACCCCACTTACAGTGAGCAGTTCTTC
>TRBV6-2/TRBV6-3|few|TRBJ2-5|NA
CASSISVVAGGSQETQYF
TGTGCCAGCAGTATCTCCGTCGTGGCGGGTGGATCCCAAGAGACCCAGTACTTC
>TRBV7-3|few|TRBJ2-2|TRBD1
CASSSTGTGELFF
TGTGCCAGCAGCTCGACAGGGACCGGGGAGCTGTTTTTT
>TRBV6-1|NA|TRBJ1-1|NA
CASSNTKGAFF
TGTGCCAGCAGCAACACAAAGGGAGCTTTCTTT
>TRBV7-3|few|TRBJ2-1|TRBD2
CASSSRAGGGGGEQFF
TGTGCCAGCAGCTCGCGCGCGGGAGGGGGAGGGGGAGAGCAGTTCTTC
>TRBV7-8|few|TRBJ1-5|TRBD1
CASTPYRGVGQPQHF
TGTGCCAGCACCCCGTACAGGGGAGTGGGTCAGCCCCAGCATTTT
>TRBV7-2|few|TRBJ2-3|NA
CASSSRGGSSTDTQYF
TGTGCCAGCAGCTCCCGGGGTGGATCTAGCACAGATACGCAGTATTTT
>TRBV10-3|few|TRBJ2-1|TRBD2
CAISESGTSMFF
TGTGCCATCAGTGAGTCGGGGACTAGTATGTTCTTC
>TRBV27|NA|TRBJ2-5|NA
CASSAGTQETQYF
TGTGCCAGCAGTGCCGGGACCCAAGAGACCCAGTACTTC
>TRBV7-9|few|TRBJ1-2|TRBD1
CASSFSTGDYYGYTF
TGTGCCAGCAGCTTCTCGACAGGGGACTACTATGGCTACACCTTC
>TRBV7-8|few|TRBJ1-1|NA
CASSLGGSLSEAFF
TGTGCCAGCAGCTTAGGAGGGAGCCTTTCTGAAGCTTTCTTT
>TRBV28|NA|TRBJ1-2|NA
CASLLEQENGYTF
TGTGCCAGCTTACTCGAACAGGAAAATGGCTACACCTTC
>TRBV7-6|NA|TRBJ2-2|NA
CASSLESGLGTGELFF
TGTGCCAGCAGCTTAGAATCTGGCCTTGGCACCGGGGAGCTGTTTTTT
>TRBV6-9|NA|TRBJ2-4|NA
CASGWHNGAKNIQYF
TGTGCCAGCGGGTGGCATAACGGGGCCAAAAACATTCAGTACTTC
>TRBV7-8|NA|TRBJ2-1|TRBD2
CASSSGLPVNEQFF
TGTGCCAGCAGCTCGGGACTACCCGTCAATGAGCAGTTCTTC
>TRBV20-1|NA|TRBJ2-1|NA
CSAANSAAPLNEQFF
TGCAGTGCTGCCAACTCCGCGGCCCCTCTCAATGAGCAGTTCTTC